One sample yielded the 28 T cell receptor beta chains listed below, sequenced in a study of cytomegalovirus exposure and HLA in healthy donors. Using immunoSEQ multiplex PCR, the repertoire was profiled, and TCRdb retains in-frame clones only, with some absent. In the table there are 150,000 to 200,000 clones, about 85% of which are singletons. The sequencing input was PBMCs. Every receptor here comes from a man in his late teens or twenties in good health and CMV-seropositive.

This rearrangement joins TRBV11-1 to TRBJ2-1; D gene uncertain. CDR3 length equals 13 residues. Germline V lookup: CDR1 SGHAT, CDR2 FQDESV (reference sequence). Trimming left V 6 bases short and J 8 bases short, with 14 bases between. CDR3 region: CASRWASTDEQFF. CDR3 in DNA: TGTGCCAGCAGATGGGCCTCTACCGATGAGCAGTTCTTC.

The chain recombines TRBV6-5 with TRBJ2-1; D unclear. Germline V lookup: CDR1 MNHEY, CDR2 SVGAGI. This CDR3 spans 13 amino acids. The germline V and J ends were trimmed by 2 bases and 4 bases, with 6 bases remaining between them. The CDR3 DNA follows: TGTGCCAGCAGTTACAGAGCTTACAATGAGCAGTTCTTC. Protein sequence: CASSYRAYNEQFF.

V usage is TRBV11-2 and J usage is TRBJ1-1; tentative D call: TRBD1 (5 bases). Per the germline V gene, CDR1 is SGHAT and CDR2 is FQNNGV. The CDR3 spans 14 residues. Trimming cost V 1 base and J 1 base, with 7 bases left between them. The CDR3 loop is CASSLVGPNTEAFF. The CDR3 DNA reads TGTGCCAGCAGCTTAGTGGGGCCGAACACTGAAGCTTTCTTT.

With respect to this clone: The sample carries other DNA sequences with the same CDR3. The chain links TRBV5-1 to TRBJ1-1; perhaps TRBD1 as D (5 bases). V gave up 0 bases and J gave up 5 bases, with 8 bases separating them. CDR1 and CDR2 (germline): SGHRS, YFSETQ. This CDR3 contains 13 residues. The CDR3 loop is CASSLGGGTEAFF. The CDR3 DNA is TGCGCCAGCAGCTTGGGTGGGGGGACTGAAGCTTTCTTT.

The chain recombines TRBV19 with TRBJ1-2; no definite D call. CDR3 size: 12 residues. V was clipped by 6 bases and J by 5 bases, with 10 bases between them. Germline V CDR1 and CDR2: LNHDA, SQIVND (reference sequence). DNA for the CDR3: TGTGCCAGTAGGGAGATTGGGTATGGCTACACCTTC. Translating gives CASREIGYGYTF.

The CDR3 DNA is TGTGCCAGCACCTCCGAGGAAGGGGCAGACTATGGCTACACCTTC. Amino acid sequence: CASTSEEGADYGYTF. The rearrangement links TRBV7-9 to TRBJ1-2, with a tentative D call TRBD1 (5 bases). V lost 7 bases, J lost 3 bases, and 18 bases lay in between. Germline CDR1 is SEHNR and CDR2 is FQNEAQ (reference sequence). The CDR3 is 15 amino acids.

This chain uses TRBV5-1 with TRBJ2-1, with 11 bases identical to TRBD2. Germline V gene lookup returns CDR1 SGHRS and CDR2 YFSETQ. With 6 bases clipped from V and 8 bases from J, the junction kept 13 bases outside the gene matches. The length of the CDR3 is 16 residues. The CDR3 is CASTGTSGAPGDEQFF. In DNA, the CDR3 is TGCGCCAGCACCGGGACTAGCGGAGCCCCGGGCGATGAGCAGTTCTTC.

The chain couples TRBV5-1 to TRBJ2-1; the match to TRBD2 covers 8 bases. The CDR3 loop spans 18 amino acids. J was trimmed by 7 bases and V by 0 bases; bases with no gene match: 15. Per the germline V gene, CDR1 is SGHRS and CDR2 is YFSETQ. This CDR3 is CASSLEGAGAAAGNEQFF. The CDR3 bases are TGCGCCAGCAGCTTGGAGGGAGCGGGGGCTGCCGCGGGGAATGAGCAGTTCTTC.

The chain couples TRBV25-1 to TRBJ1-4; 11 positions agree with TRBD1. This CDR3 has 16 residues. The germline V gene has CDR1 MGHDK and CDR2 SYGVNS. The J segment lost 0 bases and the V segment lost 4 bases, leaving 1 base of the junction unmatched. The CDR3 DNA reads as TGTGCCAGCAGTGCGGGACAGGGGGCAACTAATGAAAAACTGTTTTTT. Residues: CASSAGQGATNEKLFF.

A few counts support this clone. Here the CDR3 DNA reads TGCGCCAGCAGCCAAGATGCGGCAGGAGGGCAGCCCCAGCATTTT. Amino acids: CASSQDAAGGQPQHF. The chain employs TRBV4-1 and TRBJ1-5; unclear D gene. Germline V gene data show CDR1 as MGHRA and CDR2 as YSYEKL. V was pared by 0 bases and J by 7 bases, with 13 bases between. CDR3 length: 15 amino acids.

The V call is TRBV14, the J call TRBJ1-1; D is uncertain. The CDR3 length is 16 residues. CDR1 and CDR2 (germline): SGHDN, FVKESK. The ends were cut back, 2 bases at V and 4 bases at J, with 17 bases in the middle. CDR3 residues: CASSQFGRSRPTEAFF. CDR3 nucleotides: TGTGCCAGCAGCCAATTTGGTCGGAGCCGTCCCACTGAAGCTTTCTTT.

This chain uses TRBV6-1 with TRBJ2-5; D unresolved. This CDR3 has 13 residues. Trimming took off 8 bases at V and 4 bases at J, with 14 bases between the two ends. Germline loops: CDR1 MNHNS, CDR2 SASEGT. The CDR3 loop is CASEQTLRETQYF. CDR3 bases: TGTGCCAGCGAACAGACGCTTAGAGAGACCCAGTACTTC.

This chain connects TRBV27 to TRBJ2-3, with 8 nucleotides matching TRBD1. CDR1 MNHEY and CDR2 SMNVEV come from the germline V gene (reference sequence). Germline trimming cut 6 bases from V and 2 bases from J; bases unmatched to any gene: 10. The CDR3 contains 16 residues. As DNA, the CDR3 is TGTGCCAGCAGCTGGGCGGGACAGGCGATCACAGATACGCAGTATTTT. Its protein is CASSWAGQAITDTQYF.

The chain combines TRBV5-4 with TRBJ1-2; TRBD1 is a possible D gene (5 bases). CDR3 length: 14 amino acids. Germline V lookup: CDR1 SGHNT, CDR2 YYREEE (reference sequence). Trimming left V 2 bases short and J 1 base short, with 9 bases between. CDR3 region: CASSLETDNYGYTF. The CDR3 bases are TGTGCCAGCAGCTTAGAGACAGATAACTATGGCTACACCTTC.

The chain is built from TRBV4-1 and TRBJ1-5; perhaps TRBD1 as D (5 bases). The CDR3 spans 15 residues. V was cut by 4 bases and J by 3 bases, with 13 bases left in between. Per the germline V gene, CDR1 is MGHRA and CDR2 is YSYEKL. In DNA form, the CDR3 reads TGCGCCAGCAGCCCGTCGACAGTGCTCAATCAGCCCCAGCATTTT. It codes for CASSPSTVLNQPQHF.

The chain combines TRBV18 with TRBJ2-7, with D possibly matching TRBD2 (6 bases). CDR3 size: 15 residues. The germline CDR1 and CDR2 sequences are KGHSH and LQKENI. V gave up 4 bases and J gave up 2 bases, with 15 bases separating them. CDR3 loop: CASSLSGGTTYEQYF. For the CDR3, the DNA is TGTGCCAGCTCACTTAGCGGAGGCACAACCTACGAGCAGTACTTC.

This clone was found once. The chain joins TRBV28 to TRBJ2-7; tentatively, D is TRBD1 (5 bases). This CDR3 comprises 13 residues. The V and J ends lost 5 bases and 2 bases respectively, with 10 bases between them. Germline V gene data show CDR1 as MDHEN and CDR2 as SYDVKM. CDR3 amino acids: CASSEDSPYEQYF. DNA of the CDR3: TGTGCCAGCAGTGAAGACAGCCCCTACGAGCAGTACTTC.

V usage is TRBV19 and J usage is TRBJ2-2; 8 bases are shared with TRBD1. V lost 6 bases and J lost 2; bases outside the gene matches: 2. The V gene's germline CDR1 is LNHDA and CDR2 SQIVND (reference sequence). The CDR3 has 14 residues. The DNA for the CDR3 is TGTGCCAGTAGCGGGACAGGTAACACCGGGGAGCTGTTTTTT. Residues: CASSGTGNTGELFF.

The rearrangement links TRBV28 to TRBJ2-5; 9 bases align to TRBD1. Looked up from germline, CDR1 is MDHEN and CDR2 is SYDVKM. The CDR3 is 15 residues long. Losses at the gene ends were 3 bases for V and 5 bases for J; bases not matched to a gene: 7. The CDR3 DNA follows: TGTGCCAGCAGTTTTGAAACAGGGGGCCTCGAGACCCAGTACTTC. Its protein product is CASSFETGGLETQYF.

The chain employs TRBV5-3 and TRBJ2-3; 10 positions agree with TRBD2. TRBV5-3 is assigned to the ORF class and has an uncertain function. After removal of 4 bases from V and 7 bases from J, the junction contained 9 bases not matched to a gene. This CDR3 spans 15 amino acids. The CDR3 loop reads CARSPTGTSANTQYF. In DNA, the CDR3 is TGTGCCAGAAGCCCAACCGGGACTAGCGCGAATACGCAGTATTTT.

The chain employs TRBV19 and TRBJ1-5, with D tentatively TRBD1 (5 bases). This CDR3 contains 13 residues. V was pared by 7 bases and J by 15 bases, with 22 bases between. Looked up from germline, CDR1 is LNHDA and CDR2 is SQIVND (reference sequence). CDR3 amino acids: CASTSYGGSIMHF. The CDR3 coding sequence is TGTGCCAGTACCTCCTATGGGGGGTCAATCATGCATTTT. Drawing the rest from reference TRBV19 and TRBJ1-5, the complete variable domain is DGGITQSPKYLFRKEGQNVTLSCEQNLNHDAMYWYRQDPGQGLRLIYYSQIVNDFQKGDIAEGYSVSREKKESFPLTVTSAQKNPTAFYLCASTSYGGSIMHFGDGTRLSIL.

In nucleotides, the CDR3 is TGTGCCAGCAACCGAAGACAGGGCCCCTACGAGCAGTACTTC. Amino acid sequence: CASNRRQGPYEQYF. The V call is TRBV4-2, the J call TRBJ2-7, with 7 positions matching TRBD1. CDR1 LGHNA and CDR2 YNFKEQ come from the germline V gene. The CDR3 is 14 amino acids. Losses at the gene ends were 7 bases for V and 2 bases for J; bases not matched to a gene: 8.

The CDR3 here is CASRSGEGTDTQYF. DNA for the CDR3: TGTGCCAGCAGGTCGGGGGAGGGAACAGATACGCAGTATTTT. V is TRBV5-6 and J is TRBJ2-3, with 7 bases matching TRBD2. CDR1 is SGHDT, CDR2 YYEEEE, per germline. Losses at the gene ends were 5 bases for V and 3 bases for J; bases not matched to a gene: 6. CDR3 size: 14 residues.

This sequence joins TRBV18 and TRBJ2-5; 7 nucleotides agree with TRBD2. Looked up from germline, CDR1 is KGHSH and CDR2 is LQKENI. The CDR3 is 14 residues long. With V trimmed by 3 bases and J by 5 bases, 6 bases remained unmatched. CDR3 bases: TGTGCCAGCTCACCCAACCTGGGAGGGGAGACCCAGTACTTC. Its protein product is CASSPNLGGETQYF.

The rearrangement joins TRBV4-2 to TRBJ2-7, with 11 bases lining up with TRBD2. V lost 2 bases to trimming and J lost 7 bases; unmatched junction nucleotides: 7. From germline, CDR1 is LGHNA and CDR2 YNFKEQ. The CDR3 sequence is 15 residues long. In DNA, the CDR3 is TGTGCCAGCAGCCAATTAGCGGGGGGGCTTCGGGAGCAGTACTTC. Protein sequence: CASSQLAGGLREQYF.

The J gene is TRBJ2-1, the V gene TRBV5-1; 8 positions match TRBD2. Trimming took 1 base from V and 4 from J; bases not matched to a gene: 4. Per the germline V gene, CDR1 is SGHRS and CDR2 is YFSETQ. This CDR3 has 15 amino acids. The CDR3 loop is CASSLSGSGYNEQFF. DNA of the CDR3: TGCGCCAGCAGCTTGAGCGGGAGTGGGTACAATGAGCAGTTCTTC. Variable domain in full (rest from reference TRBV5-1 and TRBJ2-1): KAGVTQTPRYLIKTRGQQVTLSCSPISGHRSVSWYQQTPGQGLQFLFEYFSETQRNKGNFPGRFSGRQFSNSRSEMNVSTLELGDSALYLCASSLSGSGYNEQFFGPGTRLTVL.

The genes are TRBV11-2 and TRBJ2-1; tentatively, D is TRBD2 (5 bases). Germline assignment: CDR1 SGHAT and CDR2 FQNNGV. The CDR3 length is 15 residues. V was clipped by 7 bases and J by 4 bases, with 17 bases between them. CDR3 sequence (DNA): TGTGCCAGCACCTCTCCACTAGTGGGTTACAATGAGCAGTTCTTC. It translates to CASTSPLVGYNEQFF.

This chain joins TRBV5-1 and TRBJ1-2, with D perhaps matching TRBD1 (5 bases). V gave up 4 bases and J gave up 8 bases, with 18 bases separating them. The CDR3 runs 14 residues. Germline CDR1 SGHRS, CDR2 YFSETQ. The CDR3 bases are TGCGCCAGCAGCCCGGGGGGGGGAACAGAAGGCTACACCTTC. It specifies CASSPGGGTEGYTF.